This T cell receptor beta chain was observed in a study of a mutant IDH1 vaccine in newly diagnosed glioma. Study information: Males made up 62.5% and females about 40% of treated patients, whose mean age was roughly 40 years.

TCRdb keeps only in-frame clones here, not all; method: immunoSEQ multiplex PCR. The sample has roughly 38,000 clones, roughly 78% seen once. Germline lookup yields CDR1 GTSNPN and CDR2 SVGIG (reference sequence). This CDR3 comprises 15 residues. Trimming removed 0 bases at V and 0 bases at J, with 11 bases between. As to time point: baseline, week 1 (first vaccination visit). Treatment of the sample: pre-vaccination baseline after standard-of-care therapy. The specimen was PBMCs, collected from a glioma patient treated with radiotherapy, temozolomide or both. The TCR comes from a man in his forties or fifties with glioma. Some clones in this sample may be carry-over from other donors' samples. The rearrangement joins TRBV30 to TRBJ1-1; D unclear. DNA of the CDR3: TGTGCCTGGAGTGTACTGGGCACATTGAACACTGAAGCTTTCTTT. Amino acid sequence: CAWSVLGTLNTEAFF.